The sequence of this T cell receptor beta chain was determined in a study of shared clonotypes between healthy human individuals. Overall study context: Each donor had three CD4 naive, three CD4 memory, two CD8 naive and one CD8 memory plate.

Naive CD8 cells comprised CD45RO-negative, CCR7-positively selected cells, excluding terminally differentiated effector memory CD45RA+ cells. Authors' methods: ImmunoSEQ gave junction-only sequences without quality scores, so filtering differed. TCRdb's copy holds only in-frame clones and misses some; the assay was immunoSEQ multiplex PCR. V, J and clone size are taken as reported in that table, and D and trimming were inferred from the DNA itself. The data hold around 2.1 million clones, with about 93% observed a single time. The CDR3 totals 15 residues. The V end lost 2 bases, the J end lost 3 bases, and 11 bases lay between the germline ends. The germline CDR1 and CDR2 sequences are SGHVS and FQNEAQ.

The chain employs TRBV7-8 and TRBJ2-4, with D maybe TRBD2 (5 bases). The receptor was derived from a man between 18 and 35 years old in good health. Some clones in this sample may be carry-over from other donors' samples. Material: naive CD8+ T cells from PBMCs. In nucleotides, the CDR3 is TGTGCCAGCAGCTTACCGGGATTTGGCAAAAACATTCAGTACTTC. Translation gives CASSLPGFGKNIQYF.